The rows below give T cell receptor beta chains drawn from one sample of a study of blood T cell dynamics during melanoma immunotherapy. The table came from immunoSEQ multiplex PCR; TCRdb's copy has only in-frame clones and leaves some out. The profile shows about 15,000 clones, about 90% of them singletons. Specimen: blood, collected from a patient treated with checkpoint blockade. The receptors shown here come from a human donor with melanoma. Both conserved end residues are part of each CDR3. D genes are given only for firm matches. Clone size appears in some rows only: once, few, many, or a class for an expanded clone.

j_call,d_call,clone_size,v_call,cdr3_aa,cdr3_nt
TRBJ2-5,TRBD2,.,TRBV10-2,CASRGLAGQETQYF,TGCGCCAGCAGGGGACTAGCGGGGCAAGAGACCCAGTACTTC
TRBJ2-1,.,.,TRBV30,CAWSVRAGRTYNEQFF,TGTGCCTGGAGTGTACGAGCGGGCCGTACCTACAATGAGCAGTTCTTC
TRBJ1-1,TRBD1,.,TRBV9,CASSVDPGGETEAFF,TGTGCCAGCAGCGTAGACCCAGGGGGAGAGACTGAAGCTTTCTTT
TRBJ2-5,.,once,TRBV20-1,CSAGTFTQYF,TGCAGTGCCGGGACGTTCACCCAGTACTTC
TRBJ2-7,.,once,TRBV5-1,CASSPRPGFSYEQYF,TGCGCCAGCAGCCCCAGACCCGGCTTCTCCTACGAGCAGTACTTC
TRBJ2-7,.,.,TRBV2,CASSADSLFLYEQYF,TGTGCCAGCAGTGCGGATAGTCTCTTCCTTTACGAGCAGTACTTC
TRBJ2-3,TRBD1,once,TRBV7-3,CASSPGQTITDTQYF,TGTGCCAGCAGCCCGGGACAGACGATCACAGATACGCAGTATTTT
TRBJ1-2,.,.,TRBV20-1,CSASWTGPSIF,TGCAGTGCTAGTTGGACGGGACCTTCTATCTTC
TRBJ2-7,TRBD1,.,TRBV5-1,CASSSRTGVSYEQYF,TGCGCCAGCAGCTCGAGGACAGGAGTTTCCTACGAGCAGTACTTC
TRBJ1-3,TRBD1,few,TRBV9,CASSVSGTESGNTIYF,TGTGCCAGCAGCGTAAGTGGGACAGAAAGTGGAAACACCATATATTTT
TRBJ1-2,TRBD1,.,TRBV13,CASSLSGEGALGYTF,TGTGCCAGCAGCTTGAGTGGGGAGGGGGCGCTTGGCTACACCTTC
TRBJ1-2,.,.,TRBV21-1,CASSHGRTGGGLDYGYTF,TGTGCCAGCAGCCATGGGAGAACAGGGGGCGGGCTGGACTATGGCTACACCTTC
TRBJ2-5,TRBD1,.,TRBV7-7,CASSSGTGGQETQYF,TGTGCTAGCAGCTCCGGGACAGGGGGGCAAGAGACCCAGTACTTC
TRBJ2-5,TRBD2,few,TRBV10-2,CASSVLAGGGVAQYF,TGCGCCAGCAGTGTGCTAGCGGGGGGCGGCGTGGCCCAGTACTTC
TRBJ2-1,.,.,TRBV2,CASSDYGDNEQFF,TGTGCCAGCAGTGATTACGGGGACAATGAGCAGTTCTTC
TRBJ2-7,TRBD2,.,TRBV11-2,CASSSRVGLAGFEQYF,TGTGCCAGCAGCTCCCGAGTGGGACTAGCGGGATTCGAGCAGTACTTC
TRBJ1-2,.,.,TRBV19,CATRSQNNYGYTF,TGTGCCACCCGGTCACAAAACAACTATGGCTACACCTTC
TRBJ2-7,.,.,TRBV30,CASTTGLDEQYF,TGTGCCTCCACGACAGGACTAGACGAGCAGTACTTC
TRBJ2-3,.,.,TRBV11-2,CASSLEADTQYF,TGTGCCAGCAGCTTGGAAGCAGATACGCAGTATTTT
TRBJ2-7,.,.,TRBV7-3,CASSVSAGILDEQYF,TGTGCCAGCAGCGTATCGGCAGGGATATTGGACGAGCAGTACTTC
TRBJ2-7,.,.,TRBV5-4,CASSKDPGAHEQYF,TGTGCCAGCAGCAAAGATCCAGGGGCCCACGAGCAGTACTTC
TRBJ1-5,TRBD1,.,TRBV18,CASSPQGASNQPQHF,TGTGCCAGCTCACCACAGGGGGCGAGCAATCAGCCCCAGCATTTT
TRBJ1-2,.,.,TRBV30,CAWRESANYGYTF,TGTGCCTGGAGGGAGTCAGCTAACTATGGCTACACCTTC
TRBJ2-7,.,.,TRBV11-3,CASSQTMRDPYEQYF,TGTGCCAGCAGCCAAACAATGCGGGACCCCTACGAGCAGTACTTC
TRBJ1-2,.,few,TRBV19,CASNPSQAEYGYTF,TGTGCCAGTAATCCCAGCCAGGCGGAATATGGCTACACCTTC
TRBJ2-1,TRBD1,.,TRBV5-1,CASSYVQGPGSTGQFF,TGCGCCAGCAGCTACGTACAGGGGCCCGGATCGACGGGGCAGTTCTTC
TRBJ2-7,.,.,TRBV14,CASSLRHGKPYEQYF,TGTGCCAGCAGCCTGCGTCACGGCAAACCCTACGAGCAGTACTTC
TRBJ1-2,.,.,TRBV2,CASTPNYGYTF,TGTGCCAGCACCCCAAACTATGGCTACACCTTC
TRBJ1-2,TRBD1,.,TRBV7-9,CASSLAADRGRGYTF,TGTGCCAGCAGCTTAGCGGCCGACAGGGGGCGAGGCTACACCTTC
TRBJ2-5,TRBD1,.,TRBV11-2,CASSPWDRALETQYF,TGTGCCAGCAGCCCATGGGACAGGGCCTTGGAGACCCAGTACTTC
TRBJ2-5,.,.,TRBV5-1,CASSGQGRGETQYF,TGCGCCAGCAGCGGGCAAGGGCGGGGTGAGACCCAGTACTTC
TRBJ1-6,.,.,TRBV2,CASSGQSSYNSPLHF,TGTGCCAGCAGCGGACAGAGCTCCTATAATTCACCCCTCCACTTT
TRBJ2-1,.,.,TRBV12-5,CASGLFRIDEQFF,TGTGCTAGTGGTTTGTTCCGGATTGATGAGCAGTTCTTC
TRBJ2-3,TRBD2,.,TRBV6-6,CASSTSGDTDTQYF,TGTGCCAGCAGTACTAGCGGGGATACGGATACGCAGTATTTT
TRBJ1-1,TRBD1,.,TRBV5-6,CASSSLDRGPNTEAFF,TGTGCCAGCAGCTCCCTGGACAGGGGACCGAACACTGAAGCTTTCTTT
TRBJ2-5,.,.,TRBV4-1,CASSLVGEQETQYF,TGCGCCAGCAGCCTCGTTGGTGAACAAGAGACCCAGTACTTC
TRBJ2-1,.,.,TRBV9,CASSVAGARYNEQFF,TGTGCCAGCAGCGTAGCCGGGGCTCGGTACAATGAGCAGTTCTTC
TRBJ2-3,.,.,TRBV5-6,CASSARGWYDTQYF,TGTGCCAGCAGCGCCCGGGGCTGGTACGATACGCAGTATTTT
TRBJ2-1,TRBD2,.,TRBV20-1,CSASPGTRAVF,TGCAGTGCTAGTCCCGGGACTAGGGCAGTCTTC
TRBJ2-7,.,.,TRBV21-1,CASSRGDRGHEQYF,TGTGCCAGCAGCAGAGGGGACAGGGGCCACGAGCAGTACTTC
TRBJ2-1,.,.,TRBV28,CASPPSLGTSHNEQFF,TGTGCCAGCCCCCCGAGCCTGGGGACTTCCCACAATGAGCAGTTCTTC
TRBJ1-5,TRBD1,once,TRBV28,CASRYHGTASNQPQHF,TGTGCCAGCCGATACCACGGGACAGCCTCTAATCAGCCCCAGCATTTT
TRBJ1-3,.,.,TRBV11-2,CASSPNGGLRGNTIYF,TGTGCCAGCAGCCCTAACGGCGGGCTGCGTGGAAACACCATATATTTT
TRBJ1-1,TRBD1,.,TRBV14,CASSQDRGRLEAEAFF,TGTGCCAGCAGCCAAGACAGGGGGCGCCTTGAGGCTGAAGCTTTCTTT
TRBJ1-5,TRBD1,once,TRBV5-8,CASSPGTGSDSQHF,TGTGCCAGCAGCCCCGGGACAGGGTCAGATTCCCAGCATTTT
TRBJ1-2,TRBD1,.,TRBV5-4,CASSFVDRDYGYTF,TGTGCCAGCAGCTTTGTCGACAGGGACTATGGCTACACCTTC
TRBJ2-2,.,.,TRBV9,CASSARGDRVAGELFF,TGTGCCAGCAGCGCCAGGGGGGACAGAGTAGCCGGGGAGCTGTTTTTT
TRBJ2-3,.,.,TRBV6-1,CASRGPEWGSTQYF,TGTGCCAGCAGGGGACCGGAGTGGGGCAGTACGCAGTATTTT
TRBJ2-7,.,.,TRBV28,CASSSGMQYF,TGTGCCAGCAGTTCTGGCATGCAGTACTTC
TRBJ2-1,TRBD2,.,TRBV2,CASERTGLARGNEQFF,TGTGCCAGCGAAAGAACCGGACTAGCTAGGGGGAATGAGCAGTTCTTC
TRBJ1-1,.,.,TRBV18,CASSPRPLGVNTEAFF,TGTGCCAGCTCACCACGTCCCCTGGGGGTGAACACTGAAGCTTTCTTT
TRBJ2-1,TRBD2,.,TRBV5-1,CASRPGLAGSNEQFF,TGCGCCAGCAGACCGGGACTAGCGGGGTCGAATGAGCAGTTCTTC
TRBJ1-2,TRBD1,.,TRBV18,CASSPQEDRGASYGYTF,TGTGCCAGCTCACCACAGGAGGACAGGGGCGCTAGCTATGGCTACACCTTC
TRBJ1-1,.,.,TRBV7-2,CASRLQVNTEAFF,TGTGCCAGCAGACTACAGGTGAACACTGAAGCTTTCTTT
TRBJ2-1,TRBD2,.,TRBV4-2,CASSRGTSGYNEQFF,TGTGCCAGCAGCCGGGGGACTAGCGGGTACAATGAGCAGTTCTTC
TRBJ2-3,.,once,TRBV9,CASSFLDTQYF,TGTGCCAGCAGCTTCTTGGATACGCAGTATTTT
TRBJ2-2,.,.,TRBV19,CASSIDSRVTGELFF,TGTGCCAGTAGTATAGACAGTAGAGTCACCGGGGAGCTGTTTTTT
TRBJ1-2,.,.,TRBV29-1,CSVEMGQGLRSGYTF,TGCAGCGTTGAGATGGGCCAGGGACTCCGGAGTGGCTACACCTTC